These 29 T cell receptor beta chains were all obtained from the same sample, sequenced in a study of shared clonotypes between healthy human individuals. The table came from immunoSEQ multiplex PCR; TCRdb's copy has only in-frame clones and leaves some out. Of approximately 1,000,000 clones listed, roughly 74% are singletons. Sequencing used memory CD4+ T cells from PBMCs. The subset: CD45RA-negative fraction. All receptors come from a man between 18 and 35 years old in good health. Some clones in this sample may be carry-over from other donors' samples.

The genes are TRBV7-7 and TRBJ2-1, with a tentative D call TRBD2 (5 bases). The length of the CDR3 is 14 residues. Germline-derived CDR1 and CDR2 are SSHAT and FNYEAQ (reference sequence). Trimming took off 1 base at V and 8 bases at J, with 12 bases between the two ends. CDR3: CASSLGVGSDEQFF. CDR3 coding DNA: TGTGCCAGCAGCTTAGGGGTCGGTAGCGATGAGCAGTTCTTC.

V usage is TRBV5-1 and J usage is TRBJ1-2; 7 nucleotides agree with TRBD1. V gave up 1 base and J gave up 4 bases; unmatched junction bases: 10. Germline CDR1 reads SGHRS; CDR2 reads YFSETQ. CDR3 size: 16 residues. As DNA, the CDR3 is TGCGCCAGCAGCTTGAACCCGGGACAGTACTCCTATGGCTACACCTTC. Translation: CASSLNPGQYSYGYTF.

This rearrangement joins TRBV12-5 to TRBJ2-1; D remains ambiguous. Trimming removed 3 bases at V and 0 bases at J, with 12 bases between. In germline, CDR1 is LGHNT, CDR2 FRNRAP. This CDR3 region has 16 residues. CDR3: CASGFPRTPSYNEQFF. The DNA for the CDR3 is TGTGCTAGTGGTTTCCCACGGACCCCCTCCTACAATGAGCAGTTCTTC.

On this clone itself: Additional DNA sequences in this sample encode the identical CDR3. This chain links TRBV7-3 with TRBJ1-4; 9 bases are shared with TRBD1. The V gene end was trimmed by 4 bases and the J gene end by 8 bases; junction bases not matched to a gene: 2. CDR3 length: 13 residues. Germline V CDR1 and CDR2: SGHTA, FQGTGA. The CDR3 loop is CASSSGQGEKLFF. The CDR3 coding sequence is TGTGCCAGCAGCTCAGGACAGGGGGAAAAACTGTTTTTT.

V usage is TRBV28 and J usage is TRBJ2-5; TRBD1 matches 8 bases. CDR1 MDHEN and CDR2 SYDVKM come from the germline V gene. The trim removed 5 bases at V and 5 bases at J, leaving 10 bases unmatched. The length of the CDR3 is 15 residues. The CDR3 sequence: CASSPSAGGRETQYF. CDR3 nucleotides: TGTGCCAGCAGTCCGTCGGCAGGGGGCCGGGAGACCCAGTACTTC.

CDR3 sequence reads: CASSLGFLRDRGLQETQYF. The DNA for the CDR3 is TGTGCCAGCAGCTTAGGTTTTTTAAGGGACAGGGGGCTTCAAGAGACCCAGTACTTC. The rearrangement uses TRBV7-8 and TRBJ2-5, with 12 bases lining up with TRBD1. CDR1 SGHVS and CDR2 FQNEAQ come from the germline V gene. This CDR3 comprises 19 residues. V gave up 1 base and J gave up 2 bases; unmatched junction bases: 11.

This clone was observed a few times. The chain uses TRBV28 and TRBJ1-2; tentatively, D is TRBD1 (5 bases). The CDR3 runs to 14 residues. Germline lookup yields CDR1 MDHEN and CDR2 SYDVKM. V lost 7 bases to trimming and J lost 3 bases, with 15 bases between them. CDR3: CASIRKGRDYGYTF. The CDR3 DNA reads TGTGCCAGCATTAGAAAGGGGCGGGACTATGGCTACACCTTC.

This clone has a handful of counts. This chain links TRBV27 with TRBJ2-7; D possibly matches TRBD1 or TRBD2 (5 bases each). Germline V gene sequence: CDR1 MNHEY, CDR2 SMNVEV (reference sequence). This CDR3 region has 16 residues. V was clipped by 4 bases and J by 3 bases, with 19 bases between them. DNA of the CDR3: TGTGCCAGCAGTTCCTCCTCCCGGGGCACCATCTACGAGCAGTACTTC. Its translation: CASSSSSRGTIYEQYF.

The table lists this clone with a count of one. CDR3 bases: TGTGCCAGCAGCTTGGAGGCGAGAAATCAGCCCCAGCATTTT. Protein sequence: CASSLEARNQPQHF. The V call is TRBV7-2, the J call TRBJ1-5; no clear D. This CDR3 contains 14 residues. Trimming shortened V by 3 bases and J by 4 bases, and 10 bases separated the two germline ends. Germline V gene sequence: CDR1 SGHTA, CDR2 FQGNSA.

On this clone itself: This sample also contains other DNA sequences that code for the same CDR3. The chain has TRBV11-2 and TRBJ1-1, with a weak D call TRBD1 (5 bases). The CDR3 is 14 amino acids. V was trimmed by 4 bases and J by 5 bases, leaving 14 bases between them. Looked up from germline, CDR1 is SGHAT and CDR2 is FQNNGV. The CDR3 spells CASSSQRGNTEAFF. In DNA form, the CDR3 reads TGTGCCAGCAGCTCACAACGGGGGAATACTGAAGCTTTCTTT. The full variable domain, with the rest looked up from reference TRBV11-2 and TRBJ1-1, is EAGVAQSPRYKIIEKRQSVAFWCNPISGHATLYWYQQILGQGPKLLIQFQNNGVVDDSQLPKDRFSAERLKGVDSTLKIQPAKLEDSAVYLCASSSQRGNTEAFFGQGTRLTVV.

This chain connects TRBV27 to TRBJ2-3; D gene unclear. CDR1 MNHEY and CDR2 SMNVEV come from the germline V gene (reference sequence). V lost 0 bases and J 3 bases, leaving 10 bases between the germline ends. The CDR3 runs to 15 residues. The CDR3 bases are TGTGCCAGCAGTTTATCGGGGTGGGTAACAGATACGCAGTATTTT. Protein: CASSLSGWVTDTQYF.

Comments on this clone: A clone one base away is much larger, so this may be a read error. The same CDR3 arises from other DNA sequences in this sample as well. The chain is built from TRBV6-5 and TRBJ2-7, with TRBD1 matching 7 bases. The junction had 1 base not matched to a gene; V was cut back by 6 bases and J by 2 bases. In germline, CDR1 is MNHEY, CDR2 SVGAGI. The CDR3 extends over 12 amino acids. CDR3 DNA: TGTGCCAGCAGACAGGGGACCTACGAGCAGTACTTC. Residues: CASRQGTYEQYF.

J is TRBJ1-2 and V is TRBV2, with a weak D call TRBD1 (5 bases). With 5 bases removed from V and 2 bases from J, the gap between germline ends came to 18 bases. CDR1 and CDR2 from the germline V gene are SNHLY and FYNNEI. CDR3 length: 16 amino acids. The CDR3 DNA reads TGTGCCAGCAGTTCCCAGGGAGTACTCACCAACTATGGCTACACCTTC. Encoded protein: CASSSQGVLTNYGYTF.

The chain recombines TRBV9 with TRBJ1-4; D unresolved. Germline CDR1 is SGDLS and CDR2 is YYNGEE. The CDR3 is made up of 13 amino acids. Deletions cut 4 bases from V and 7 bases from J, with 11 bases between. The CDR3 DNA sequence: TGTGCCAGCAGCTTTTCCCCGAGTGAAAAACTGTTTTTT. Its translation: CASSFSPSEKLFF.

CDR3 sequence: CASSRQGVVGELFF. The CDR3 coding sequence is TGTGCCAGCAGTCGACAGGGGGTGGTCGGGGAGCTGTTTTTT. The chain employs TRBV6-5 and TRBJ2-2, with TRBD1 matching 9 bases. The CDR3 is 14 residues long. J lost 7 bases, V lost 5 bases, and 5 bases had no gene match. Germline V gene lookup returns CDR1 MNHEY and CDR2 SVGAGI.

The chain has TRBV6-5 and TRBJ2-7, with TRBD1 identical over 9 bases. CDR1 MNHEY and CDR2 SVGAGI come from the germline V gene. The ends lost 8 bases at V and 3 bases at J; junction bases unmatched: 8. This CDR3 spans 14 amino acids. The CDR3 nucleotides are TGTGCCAGCGGGGACAGGGATTTCAACTACGAGCAGTACTTC. Residues: CASGDRDFNYEQYF.

The J gene is TRBJ2-3, the V gene TRBV5-4; TRBD2 might be the D (6 bases). V was pared by 6 bases and J by 1 base, with 15 bases between. In germline, CDR1 is SGHNT, CDR2 YYREEE (reference sequence). The CDR3 extends over 15 amino acids. The CDR3 here is CASNWGVTRTDTQYF. As DNA, the CDR3 is TGTGCCAGCAACTGGGGGGTCACACGCACAGATACGCAGTATTTT.

This chain uses TRBV4-2 with TRBJ2-7, with 15 bases that match TRBD2. CDR1 is LGHNA and CDR2 is YNFKEQ in the germline V gene. CDR3 length: 16 residues. The V gene end was trimmed by 4 bases and the J gene end by 5 bases; junction bases not matched to a gene: 6. CDR3 coding DNA: TGTGCCAGCAGCCGAGGACTAGCGGGAGGGGCTGACGAGCAGTACTTC. This codes for CASSRGLAGGADEQYF.

The DNA of the CDR3 is TGTGCCAGCAGTTCAGTGCTAGATGGCTACACCTTC. Translation: CASSSVLDGYTF. The chain couples TRBV6-5 to TRBJ1-2, with D unresolved. Per germline, CDR1 MNHEY and CDR2 SVGAGI. V was trimmed by 4 bases and J by 6 bases, leaving 9 bases between them. This CDR3 has 12 amino acids.

The chain combines TRBV5-1 with TRBJ2-5, with D possibly matching TRBD1 (5 bases). V lost 0 bases and J 2 bases, leaving 17 bases between the germline ends. This CDR3 spans 17 amino acids. Germline V CDR1 and CDR2: SGHRS, YFSETQ. Here the CDR3 DNA reads TGCGCCAGCAGCTTGGTCCCAGGAAGGGGTGGGCAAGAGACCCAGTACTTC. This codes for CASSLVPGRGGQETQYF.

V gene TRBV6-5 combines with J gene TRBJ1-2, with D uncertain. Trimming stripped 4 bases from V and 1 base from J, with 10 bases between. Germline V lookup: CDR1 MNHEY, CDR2 SVGAGI. The CDR3 contains 14 residues. The DNA for the CDR3 is TGTGCCAGCAGTTTATCCCAAATTAACTATGGCTACACCTTC. It translates to CASSLSQINYGYTF.

V is TRBV5-1 and J is TRBJ2-1; 14 positions agree with TRBD2. Germline-derived CDR1 and CDR2 are SGHRS and YFSETQ. V was clipped by 4 bases and J by 5 bases; unmatched bases: 8. The CDR3 consists of 17 residues. The CDR3 is CASSRATSGRGDNEQFF. The CDR3 bases are TGCGCCAGCAGCCGCGCGACTAGCGGGAGGGGGGACAATGAGCAGTTCTTC.

The V and J genes are TRBV11-1 and TRBJ1-1; D remains ambiguous. V lost 4 bases and J 1 base, leaving 4 bases between the germline ends. Germline V gene lookup returns CDR1 SGHAT and CDR2 FQDESV (reference sequence). This CDR3 has 12 residues. The CDR3, as DNA: TGTGCCAGCAGCTCATCGAACACTGAAGCTTTCTTT. It specifies CASSSSNTEAFF. Complete variable domain (other parts from reference TRBV11-1 and TRBJ1-1): EAEVAQSPRYKITEKSQAVAFWCDPISGHATLYWYRQILGQGPELLVQFQDESVVDDSQLPKDRFSAERLKGVDSTLKIQPAELGDSAMYLCASSSSNTEAFFGQGTRLTVV.

The chain recombines TRBV5-1 with TRBJ1-2, with 7 bases lining up with TRBD1. Trimming removed 4 bases from V and 4 bases from J; junction bases left unmatched: 10. This CDR3 comprises 15 residues. In germline, CDR1 is SGHRS, CDR2 YFSETQ. This CDR3 reads CASSADRENGYGYTF. The CDR3 coding sequence is TGCGCCAGCAGCGCCGACAGGGAGAACGGCTATGGCTACACCTTC. Variable domain in full (rest from reference TRBV5-1 and TRBJ1-2): KAGVTQTPRYLIKTRGQQVTLSCSPISGHRSVSWYQQTPGQGLQFLFEYFSETQRNKGNFPGRFSGRQFSNSRSEMNVSTLELGDSALYLCASSADRENGYGYTFGSGTRLTVV.

In its sample, this clone was seen a few times. J is TRBJ2-3 and V is TRBV28; 10 nucleotides match TRBD2. The ends lost 3 bases at V and 5 bases at J; junction bases unmatched: 8. This CDR3 comprises 16 residues. Germline V lookup: CDR1 MDHEN, CDR2 SYDVKM. CDR3 sequence reads: CASSFPASGSQDTQYF. The CDR3 region has the DNA TGTGCCAGCAGTTTCCCCGCTAGCGGGAGTCAAGATACGCAGTATTTT.

The chain joins TRBV10-3 to TRBJ1-2; D gene uncertain. Per germline, CDR1 ENHRY and CDR2 SYGVKD. CDR3 length: 14 residues. V was trimmed by 2 bases and J by 2 bases, leaving 9 bases between them. CDR3 sequence reads: CAISEGSGNYGYTF. The CDR3 coding sequence is TGTGCCATCAGTGAGGGGTCGGGGAACTATGGCTACACCTTC.

The V gene is TRBV7-6, the J gene TRBJ1-3; a possible D gene is TRBD1 (5 bases). The CDR3 is 15 residues long. CDR1 and CDR2 from the germline V gene are SGHVS and FNYEAQ. Deletions cut 1 base from V and 4 bases from J, with 11 bases between. The CDR3 region has the DNA TGTGCCAGCAGCTTAGGGACAACTCGCGGAAACACCATATATTTT. The encoded protein is CASSLGTTRGNTIYF.

Concerning this clone: This sample also contains other DNA sequences that code for the same CDR3. The chain carries TRBV28 and TRBJ2-7; D is uncertain. CDR1 is MDHEN, CDR2 SYDVKM, per germline. The CDR3 runs to 12 residues. Trimming pared 3 bases from V and 6 bases from J, leaving 9 bases between. The CDR3 coding sequence is TGTGCCAGCAGTTTGAGTCTGGGCGAGCAGTACTTC. It yields the protein CASSLSLGEQYF.

The rearrangement uses TRBV29-1 and TRBJ1-1, with D unresolved. CDR1 is SQVTM, CDR2 ANQGSEA, per germline. Trimming stripped 3 bases from V and 5 bases from J, with 7 bases between. The CDR3 extends over 11 amino acids. The CDR3 coding sequence is TGCAGCGTTGAGGCGAGAACTGAAGCTTTCTTT. Translating gives CSVEARTEAFF.